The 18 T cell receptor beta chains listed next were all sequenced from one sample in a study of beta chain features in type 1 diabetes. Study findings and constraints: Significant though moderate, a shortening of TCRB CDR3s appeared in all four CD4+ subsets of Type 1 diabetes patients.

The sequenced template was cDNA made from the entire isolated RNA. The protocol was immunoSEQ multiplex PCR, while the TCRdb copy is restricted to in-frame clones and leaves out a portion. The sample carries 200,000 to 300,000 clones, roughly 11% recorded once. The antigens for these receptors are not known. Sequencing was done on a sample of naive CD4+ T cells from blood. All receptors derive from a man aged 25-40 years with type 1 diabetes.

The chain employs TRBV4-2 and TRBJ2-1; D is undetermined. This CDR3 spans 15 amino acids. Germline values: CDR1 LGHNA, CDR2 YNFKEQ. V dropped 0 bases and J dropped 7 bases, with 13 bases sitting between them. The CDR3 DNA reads TGTGCCAGCAGCCAAGATGAACACCCAGCGAATGAGCAGTTCTTC. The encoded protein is CASSQDEHPANEQFF.

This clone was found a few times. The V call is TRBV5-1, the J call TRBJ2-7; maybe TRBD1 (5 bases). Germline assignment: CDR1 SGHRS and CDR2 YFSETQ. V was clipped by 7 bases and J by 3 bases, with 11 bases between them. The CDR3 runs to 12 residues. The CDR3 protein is CASGSTVYEQYF. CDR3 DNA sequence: TGCGCCAGCGGCTCGACAGTCTACGAGCAGTACTTC.

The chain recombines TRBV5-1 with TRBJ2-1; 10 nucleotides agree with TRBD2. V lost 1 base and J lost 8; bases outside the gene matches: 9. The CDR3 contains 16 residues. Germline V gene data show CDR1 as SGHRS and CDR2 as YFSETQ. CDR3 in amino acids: CASSLSPGTSADEQFF. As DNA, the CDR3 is TGCGCCAGCAGCTTGTCACCCGGGACTAGCGCCGATGAGCAGTTCTTC. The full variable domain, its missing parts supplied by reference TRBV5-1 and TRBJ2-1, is KAGVTQTPRYLIKTRGQQVTLSCSPISGHRSVSWYQQTPGQGLQFLFEYFSETQRNKGNFPGRFSGRQFSNSRSEMNVSTLELGDSALYLCASSLSPGTSADEQFFGPGTRLTVL.

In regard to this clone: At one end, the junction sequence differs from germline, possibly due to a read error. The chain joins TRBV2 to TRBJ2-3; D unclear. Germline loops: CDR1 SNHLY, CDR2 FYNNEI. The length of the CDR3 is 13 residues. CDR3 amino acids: CASSPRVRGDLCF. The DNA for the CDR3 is TGTGCCAGCAGCCCCCGTGTTCGAGGAGATTTGTGTTTT.

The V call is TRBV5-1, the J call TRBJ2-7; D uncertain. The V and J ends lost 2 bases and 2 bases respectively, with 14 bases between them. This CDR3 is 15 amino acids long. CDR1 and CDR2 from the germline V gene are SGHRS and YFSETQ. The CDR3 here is CASSFDTADTYEQYF. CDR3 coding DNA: TGCGCCAGCAGCTTTGACACGGCTGATACCTACGAGCAGTACTTC.

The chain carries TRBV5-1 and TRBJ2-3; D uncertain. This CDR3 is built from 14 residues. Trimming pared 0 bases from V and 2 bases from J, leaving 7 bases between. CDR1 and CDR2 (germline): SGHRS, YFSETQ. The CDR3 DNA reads TGCGCCAGCAGCTTGGCGCCAGACACAGATACGCAGTATTTT. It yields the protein CASSLAPDTDTQYF.

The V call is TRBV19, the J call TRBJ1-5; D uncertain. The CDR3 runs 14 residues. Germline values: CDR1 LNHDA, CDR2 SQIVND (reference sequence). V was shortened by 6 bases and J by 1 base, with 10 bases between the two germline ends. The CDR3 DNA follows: TGTGCCAGTAGCCCTGCGGGGAGCAATCAGCCCCAGCATTTT. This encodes CASSPAGSNQPQHF.

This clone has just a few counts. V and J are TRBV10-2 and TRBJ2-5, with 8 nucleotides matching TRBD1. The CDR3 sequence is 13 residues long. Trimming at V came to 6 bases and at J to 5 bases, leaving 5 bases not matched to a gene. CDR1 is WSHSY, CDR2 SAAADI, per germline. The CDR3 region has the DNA TGCGCCAGCAGGGGGACAGGTAGTGAGACCCAGTACTTC. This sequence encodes CASRGTGSETQYF.

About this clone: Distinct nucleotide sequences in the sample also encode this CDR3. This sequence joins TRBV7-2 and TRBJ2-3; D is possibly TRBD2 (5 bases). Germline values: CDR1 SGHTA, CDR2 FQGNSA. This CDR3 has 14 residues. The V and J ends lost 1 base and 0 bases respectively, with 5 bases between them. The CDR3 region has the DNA TGTGCCAGCAGCTTAGGGAGGAGCACAGATACGCAGTATTTT. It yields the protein CASSLGRSTDTQYF.

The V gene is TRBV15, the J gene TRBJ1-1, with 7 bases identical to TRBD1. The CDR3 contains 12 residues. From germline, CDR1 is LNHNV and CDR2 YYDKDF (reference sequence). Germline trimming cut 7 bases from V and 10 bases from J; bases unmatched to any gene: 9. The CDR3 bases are TGTGCCACCACCGAGCAGGGGGAACGAGCTTTCTTT. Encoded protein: CATTEQGERAFF.

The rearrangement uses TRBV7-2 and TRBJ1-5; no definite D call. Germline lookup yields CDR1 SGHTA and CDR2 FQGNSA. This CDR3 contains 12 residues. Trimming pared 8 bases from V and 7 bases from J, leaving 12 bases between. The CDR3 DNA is TGTGCCAGCGGCCGGGGATCCCAGCCCCAGCATTTT. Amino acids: CASGRGSQPQHF.

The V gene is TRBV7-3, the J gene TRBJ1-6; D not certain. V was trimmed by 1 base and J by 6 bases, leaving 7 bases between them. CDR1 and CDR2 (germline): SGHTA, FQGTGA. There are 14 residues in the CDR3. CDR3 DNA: TGTGCCAGCAGCTTAATAGGGAGTAATTCACCCCTCCACTTT. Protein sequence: CASSLIGSNSPLHF.

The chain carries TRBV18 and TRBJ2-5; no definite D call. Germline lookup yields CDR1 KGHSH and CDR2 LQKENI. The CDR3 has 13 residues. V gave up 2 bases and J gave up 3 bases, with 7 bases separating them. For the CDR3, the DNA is TGTGCCAGCTCACCATACAGAAAAGAGACCCAGTACTTC. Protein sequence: CASSPYRKETQYF.

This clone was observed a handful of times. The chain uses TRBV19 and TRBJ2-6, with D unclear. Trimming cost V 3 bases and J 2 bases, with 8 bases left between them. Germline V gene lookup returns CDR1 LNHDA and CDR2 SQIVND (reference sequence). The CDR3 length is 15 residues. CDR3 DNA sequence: TGTGCCAGTAGTATTTCCAGTGCTGGGGCCAACGTCCTGACTTTC. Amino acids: CASSISSAGANVLTF.

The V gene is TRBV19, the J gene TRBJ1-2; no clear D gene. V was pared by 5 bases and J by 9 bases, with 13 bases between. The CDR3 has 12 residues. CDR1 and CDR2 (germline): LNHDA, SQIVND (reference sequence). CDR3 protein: CASSARDYRYTF. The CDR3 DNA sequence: TGTGCCAGTAGTGCCCGGGATTATCGCTACACCTTC. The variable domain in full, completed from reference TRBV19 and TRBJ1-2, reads DGGITQSPKYLFRKEGQNVTLSCEQNLNHDAMYWYRQDPGQGLRLIYYSQIVNDFQKGDIAEGYSVSREKKESFPLTVTSAQKNPTAFYLCASSARDYRYTFGSGTRLTVV.

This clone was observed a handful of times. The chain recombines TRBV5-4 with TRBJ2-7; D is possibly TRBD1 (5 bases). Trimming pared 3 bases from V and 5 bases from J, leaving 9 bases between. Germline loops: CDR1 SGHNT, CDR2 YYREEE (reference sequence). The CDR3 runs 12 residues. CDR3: CASSSATDEQYF. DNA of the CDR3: TGTGCCAGCAGCTCGGCGACAGACGAGCAGTACTTC.

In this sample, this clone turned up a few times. The CDR3 region has the DNA TGTGCCAGCAGTTCTCCCCTACAGGGCGATGAGCAGTTCTTC. It translates to CASSSPLQGDEQFF. V gene TRBV6-5 combines with J gene TRBJ2-1; a possible D gene is TRBD1 (6 bases). With 4 bases removed from V and 8 bases from J, the gap between germline ends came to 15 bases. The CDR3 length is 14 residues. Germline V gene data show CDR1 as MNHEY and CDR2 as SVGAGI.

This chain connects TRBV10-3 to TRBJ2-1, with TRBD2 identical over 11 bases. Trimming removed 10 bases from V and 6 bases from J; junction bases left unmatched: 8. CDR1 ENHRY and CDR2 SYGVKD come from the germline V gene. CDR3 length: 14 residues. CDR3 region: CASHPTSGVNEQFF. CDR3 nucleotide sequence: TGTGCCAGCCATCCGACTAGCGGGGTCAATGAGCAGTTCTTC.